This T cell receptor beta chain was sequenced in a study of a mutant IDH1 vaccine in newly diagnosed glioma. Germline CDR1 reads MNHNS; CDR2 reads SASEGT. V shed 1 base and J 7 bases; nucleotides not matched to a gene: 5. The CDR3 is made up of 15 amino acids. Produced via immunoSEQ multiplex PCR; TCRdb's table is partial and in-frame only. This sample has around 78,000 clones, with approximately 85% found just once. This clone was seen a few times. Its target is not known. The time point is: week 23, last vaccination. Topical imiquimod was applied with each vaccine dose, which held 300 ug of mutant IDH1 20-mer peptide.

The source material was PBMCs, sampled from a glioma patient whose treatment included an IDH1 peptide vaccine. The source of this sequence is a young man with glioma. Some clones in this sample may be carry-over from other donors' samples. The chain employs TRBV6-1 and TRBJ2-2; the match to TRBD2 covers 8 bases. Written as DNA, the CDR3 is TGTGCCAGCAGTGAAGAAACGGGAGGGGTCGGGGAGCTGTTTTTT. It yields the protein CASSEETGGVGELFF.